These 31 T cell receptor beta chains share one sample of origin, sequenced in a study of Graves' ophthalmopathy and Graves' hyperthyroidism. The study amplified TCR beta CDR3 regions using RNA transcripts. RT-PCR with HTBI primers came first, then second-round multiplex PCR. TCRdb called the multiplex PCR reads again in MiXCR, with one record for every CDR3 protein. Among about 1.2 million distinct CDR3 sequences listed, less than 45% were seen once. Specimen: peripheral blood or thyroid tissue (not recorded which). The receptor set was obtained from an adult man with Graves' hyperthyroidism.

This clonotype was observed many times. V and J are TRBV29-1 and TRBJ1-1, with D possibly TRBD1 on 5 matching bases. CDR3 length equals 15 residues. Germline V lookup: CDR1 SQVTM, CDR2 ANQGSEA. The V and J ends lost 6 bases and 5 bases respectively, with 22 bases between them. CDR3 amino acids: CSVVGGGTLRTEAFF. DNA of the CDR3: TGCAGCGTCGTGGGGGGGGGGACCTTGCGGACTGAAGCTTTCTTT. Variable domain in full (rest from reference TRBV29-1 and TRBJ1-1): SAVISQKPSRDICQRGTSLTIQCQVDSQVTMMFWYRQQPGQSLTLIATANQGSEATYESGFVIDKFPISRPNLTFSTLTVSNMSPEDSSIYLCSVVGGGTLRTEAFFGQGTRLTVV.

In this sample, this clonotype turned up many times. The chain links TRBV25-1 to TRBJ1-5; D unresolved. V lost 8 bases and J 4 bases, leaving 27 bases between the germline ends. The CDR3 loop spans 18 amino acids. Germline values: CDR1 MGHDK, CDR2 SYGVNS. The CDR3 sequence is CASLTTVSGRRVNQPQHF. DNA of the CDR3: TGTGCCAGCCTAACTACGGTTAGCGGGCGCCGAGTTAATCAGCCCCAGCATTTT.

This clonotype was detected ten times or more. The V call is TRBV29-1, the J call TRBJ1-1; TRBD1 might be the D (6 bases). CDR1 is SQVTM, CDR2 ANQGSEA, per germline. Trimming stripped 7 bases from V and 2 bases from J, with 14 bases between. This CDR3 has 13 residues. The CDR3 spells CSARGGVNTEAFF. CDR3 DNA sequence: TGCAGCGCCCGAGGGGGGGTTAACACTGAAGCTTTCTTT. Full variable domain (rest looked up from reference TRBV29-1 and TRBJ1-1): SAVISQKPSRDICQRGTSLTIQCQVDSQVTMMFWYRQQPGQSLTLIATANQGSEATYESGFVIDKFPISRPNLTFSTLTVSNMSPEDSSIYLCSARGGVNTEAFFGQGTRLTVV.

This clonotype was counted at least ten times. The chain couples TRBV29-1 to TRBJ2-3; D possibly corresponds to TRBD2 (6 bases). Trimming took 0 bases from V and 3 from J, leaving 7 bases between them. The CDR3 runs 13 residues. Germline V CDR1 and CDR2: SQVTM, ANQGSEA. CDR3 residues: CSVEERGTDTQYF. In DNA form, the CDR3 reads TGCAGCGTTGAAGAGCGGGGAACAGATACGCAGTATTTT.

As concerns this clonotype: The CDR3 carries no conserved terminal phenylalanine or tryptophan, so it likely arises from a read error. The chain couples TRBV12-3 or TRBV12-4 to TRBJ1-2; TRBD1 matches at 7 bases. The CDR3 is made up of 13 amino acids. This CDR3 is CASGLAGTDGYTL. The CDR3 DNA sequence: TGTGCTAGTGGTTTGGCCGGGACAGATGGCTACACCCTC.

The sample holds many counts of this clonotype. V and J are TRBV5-1 and TRBJ1-4, with D possibly TRBD1 on 5 matching bases. The germline V and J ends were trimmed by 2 bases and 3 bases, with 14 bases remaining between them. Germline lookup yields CDR1 SGHRS and CDR2 YFSETQ. The CDR3 runs 16 residues. The CDR3, as DNA: TGCGCCAGCAGCTTCTACCCAGGGCGGCCTAATGAAAAACTGTTTTTT. Protein: CASSFYPGRPNEKLFF.

This chain connects TRBV29-1 to TRBJ2-2; D remains unclear. The V end lost 4 bases, the J end lost 4 bases, and 13 bases lay between the germline ends. The CDR3 contains 14 residues. The germline CDR1 and CDR2 sequences are SQVTM and ANQGSEA. The CDR3 DNA reads TGCAGCGTTGCTAGGGTAGTGAGCACCGGGGAGCTGTTTTTT. Protein sequence: CSVARVVSTGELFF.

This clonotype was seen a handful of times. The chain is built from TRBV9 and TRBJ1-3, with a weak D call TRBD1 (5 bases). CDR1 is SGDLS, CDR2 YYNGEE, per germline. Trimming pared 4 bases from V and 0 bases from J, leaving 14 bases between. This CDR3 contains 16 residues. The CDR3 sequence: CASSLLDTGSGNTIYF. The CDR3 region has the DNA TGTGCCAGCAGCCTCCTGGACACCGGCTCTGGAAACACCATATATTTT.

The J gene is TRBJ1-1, the V gene TRBV25-1; D is undetermined. The CDR3 totals 14 residues. Germline CDR1 and CDR2: MGHDK and SYGVNS. Trimming removed 6 bases from V and 4 bases from J, with 15 bases in between. Here the CDR3 reads CASRERVECTEAFF. CDR3 DNA: TGTGCCAGCAGGGAGAGGGTTGAGTGCACTGAAGCTTTCTTT.

V and J are TRBV12-3 or TRBV12-4 and TRBJ1-1; no definite D call. This CDR3 has 12 residues. V was clipped by 7 bases and J by 1 base, with 7 bases between them. The CDR3, as DNA: TGTGCCAGCAAAGTAGGGAACACTGAAGCTTTCTTT. Encoded protein: CASKVGNTEAFF.

The chain recombines TRBV19 with TRBJ2-5, with a tentative D call TRBD1 (6 bases). The CDR3 has 16 residues. V was clipped by 1 base and J by 9 bases, with 21 bases between them. Germline V gives CDR1 LNHDA, CDR2 SQIVND (reference sequence). DNA for the CDR3: TGTGCCAGTAGTATAGTGGGGGCGCAGGGCAATCAGCCCCAGTACTTC. As protein: CASSIVGAQGNQPQYF. Variable domain in full (rest from reference TRBV19 and TRBJ2-5): DGGITQSPKYLFRKEGQNVTLSCEQNLNHDAMYWYRQDPGQGLRLIYYSQIVNDFQKGDIAEGYSVSREKKESFPLTVTSAQKNPTAFYLCASSIVGAQGNQPQYFGPGTRLLVL.

The CDR3 reads CASSSRWPGEQYF. CDR3 in DNA: TGTGCCAGCAGTTCCCGATGGCCGGGAGAGCAGTACTTC. The chain joins TRBV7-8 to TRBJ2-7; maybe TRBD2 (5 bases). The germline gives CDR1 SGHVS, CDR2 FQNEAQ. The CDR3 is 13 residues long. Trimming pared 6 bases from V and 7 bases from J, leaving 16 bases between. The whole variable domain, remainder taken from reference TRBV7-8 and TRBJ2-7, is GAGVSQSPRYKVAKRGQDVALRCDPISGHVSLFWYQQALGQGPEFLTYFQNEAQLDKSGLPSDRFFAERPEGSVSTLKIQRTQQEDSAVYLCASSSRWPGEQYFGPGTRLTVT.

The chain uses TRBV5-1 and TRBJ1-1; D is possibly TRBD1 (5 bases). Trimming stripped 2 bases from V and 1 base from J, with 9 bases between. This CDR3 is 14 amino acids long. Germline V gene sequence: CDR1 SGHRS, CDR2 YFSETQ. The DNA for the CDR3 is TGCGCCAGCAGCTTTGAGGGGTCGAACACTGAAGCTTTCTTT. Amino acids: CASSFEGSNTEAFF.

This clonotype was detected only a few times. The CDR3 nucleotides are TGCGCCAGCAGTGAACGGACTCTTAATGGCTACACCTTC. Protein: CASSERTLNGYTF. The chain carries TRBV10-2 and TRBJ1-2; D is unresolved. Trimming cost V 3 bases and J 6 bases, with 11 bases left between them. The CDR3 spans 13 residues. Germline-derived CDR1 and CDR2 are WSHSY and SAAADI.

Comment on this clonotype: This may arise from a read error, as a much more abundant clone is one base away. The V call is TRBV9, the J call TRBJ1-6; D is unclear. V lost 0 bases and J 0 bases, leaving 7 bases between the germline ends. Germline loops: CDR1 SGDLS, CDR2 YYNGEE. The CDR3 covers 16 residues. The DNA for the CDR3 is TGTGCCAGCAGCGTAGACGAAAACTCCTATAATTCACCCCTCCACTTT. This encodes CASSVDENSYNSPLHF.

This clonotype was seen many times. The chain uses TRBV7-9 and TRBJ2-7; 12 bases line up with TRBD2. The germline gives CDR1 SEHNR, CDR2 FQNEAQ (reference sequence). V gave up 4 bases and J gave up 5 bases; unmatched junction bases: 18. This CDR3 has 19 amino acids. The CDR3: CASSSSLAGGPDLANEQYF. CDR3 sequence (DNA): TGTGCCAGCAGCTCCTCTCTAGCGGGAGGGCCTGATCTGGCCAACGAGCAGTACTTC.

The V gene is TRBV9, the J gene TRBJ2-7; D may be TRBD1 (5 bases). CDR3 length: 16 residues. The germline gives CDR1 SGDLS, CDR2 YYNGEE. V was pared by 0 bases and J by 0 bases, with 13 bases between. The CDR3 loop reads CASSVGAGYSSYEQYF. CDR3 DNA sequence: TGTGCCAGCAGCGTAGGAGCAGGGTACAGCTCCTACGAGCAGTACTTC.

The chain couples TRBV12-3 or TRBV12-4 to TRBJ1-1, with D perhaps TRBD1 (6 bases). V lost 7 bases to trimming and J lost 1 base, with 16 bases between them. The CDR3 has 15 residues. The CDR3 DNA is TGTGCCAGCACACGCTGGGGAGGGGGGAACACTGAAGCTTTCTTT. It yields the protein CASTRWGGGNTEAFF.

The chain carries TRBV5-5 and TRBJ2-7; TRBD2 matches 7 bases. Germline-derived CDR1 and CDR2 are SGHKS and YYEKEE (reference sequence). V shed 4 bases, J shed 2 bases, and the junction held 6 bases outside the gene matches. The CDR3 is made up of 14 amino acids. CDR3 protein: CASSRDAGAYEQYF. The CDR3 DNA reads TGTGCCAGCAGCCGGGACGCGGGGGCCTACGAGCAGTACTTC.

In its sample, this clonotype was seen a few times. The rearrangement uses TRBV5-1 and TRBJ2-7; a possible D gene is TRBD2 (6 bases). Germline assignment: CDR1 SGHRS and CDR2 YFSETQ. The CDR3 has 17 amino acids. Deletions cut 4 bases from V and 0 bases from J, with 20 bases between. CDR3 sequence: CASSPRSLAVSSYEQYF. CDR3 DNA: TGCGCCAGCAGCCCGAGGTCGTTAGCGGTCAGCTCCTACGAGCAGTACTTC.

This clonotype has a handful of counts. The chain links TRBV25-1 to TRBJ2-1, with 10 bases fitting TRBD2. Germline V gene sequence: CDR1 MGHDK, CDR2 SYGVNS. The CDR3 has 17 amino acids. The J segment lost 8 bases and the V segment lost 4 bases, leaving 14 bases of the junction unmatched. The CDR3 region is CASSVTSGPEKRDEQFF. The CDR3 DNA reads as TGTGCCAGCAGTGTGACTAGCGGGCCTGAAAAGAGGGATGAGCAGTTCTTC.

This clonotype was recorded at least ten times. V gene TRBV19 combines with J gene TRBJ2-7; D tentatively reads TRBD1 or TRBD2 (5 bases each). This CDR3 has 14 amino acids. Trimming took off 4 bases at V and 3 bases at J, with 13 bases between the two ends. The germline gives CDR1 LNHDA, CDR2 SQIVND (reference sequence). The CDR3 nucleotides read TGTGCCAGTAGTACCCCGGGACGGGACTACGAGCAGTACTTC. It encodes CASSTPGRDYEQYF.

This clonotype was seen at least ten times. The V and J genes are TRBV20-1 and TRBJ1-1, with 7 bases fitting TRBD1. Losses at the gene ends were 3 bases for V and 1 base for J; bases not matched to a gene: 5. Looked up from germline, CDR1 is DFQATT and CDR2 is SNEGSKA (reference sequence). This CDR3 spans 14 amino acids. Here the CDR3 DNA reads TGCAGTGCTAGGTTGGGACAGCCGAACACTGAAGCTTTCTTT. It encodes CSARLGQPNTEAFF.

This clonotype showed up many times. CDR3: CSADGLGNSPLHF. As DNA, the CDR3 is TGCAGTGCAGACGGACTAGGGAATTCACCCCTCCACTTT. The chain couples TRBV20-1 to TRBJ1-6; D unclear. This CDR3 is built from 13 residues. Looked up from germline, CDR1 is DFQATT and CDR2 is SNEGSKA (reference sequence). Trimming shortened V by 6 bases and J by 7 bases, and 13 bases separated the two germline ends.

This clonotype was observed at least ten times. The V gene is TRBV4-1, the J gene TRBJ1-6, with TRBD1 as a possible D gene (5 bases). V gave up 1 base and J gave up 4 bases, with 11 bases separating them. CDR3 length: 16 amino acids. Germline CDR1 reads MGHRA; CDR2 reads YSYEKL. The CDR3 sequence is CASSQVSAGYNSPLHF. DNA of the CDR3: TGCGCCAGCAGCCAAGTATCCGCAGGGTATAATTCACCCCTCCACTTT.

This clonotype was seen many times. V gene TRBV7-8 combines with J gene TRBJ1-5; possible D gene TRBD1, 5 bases. There are 15 residues in the CDR3. Trimming took off 5 bases at V and 10 bases at J, with 21 bases between the two ends. CDR1 and CDR2 from the germline V gene are SGHVS and FQNEAQ. CDR3 sequence (DNA): TGTGCCAGCAGCCCATCACCGGGACGGTTTAGTCCCCAGCATTTT. This gives the protein CASSPSPGRFSPQHF. Drawing the rest from reference TRBV7-8 and TRBJ1-5, the complete variable domain is GAGVSQSPRYKVAKRGQDVALRCDPISGHVSLFWYQQALGQGPEFLTYFQNEAQLDKSGLPSDRFFAERPEGSVSTLKIQRTQQEDSAVYLCASSPSPGRFSPQHFGDGTRLSIL.

This clonotype has more than one count but fewer than ten. This chain links TRBV15 with TRBJ1-2; D unresolved. The ends were cut back, 0 bases at V and 0 bases at J, with 11 bases in the middle. This CDR3 has 16 residues. CDR1 and CDR2 (germline): LNHNV, YYDKDF (reference sequence). CDR3 in DNA: TGTGCCACCAGCAGAGATGTAGCCCCCACTAACTATGGCTACACCTTC. Amino acids: CATSRDVAPTNYGYTF. Supplemented by reference TRBV15 and TRBJ1-2, the full variable domain reads DAMVIQNPRYQVTQFGKPVTLSCSQTLNHNVMYWYQQKSSQAPKLLFHYYDKDFNNEADTPDNFQSRRPNTSFCFLDIRSPGLGDTAMYLCATSRDVAPTNYGYTFGSGTRLTVV.

This clonotype was found many times. The J gene is TRBJ1-4, the V gene TRBV9; 7 nucleotides match TRBD1. The V gene's germline CDR1 is SGDLS and CDR2 YYNGEE. Trimming cost V 4 bases and J 0 bases; bases outside gene matches: 12. This CDR3 contains 18 residues. CDR3 loop: CASSPQQTGRTTNEKLFF. The CDR3 nucleotides read TGTGCCAGCAGCCCGCAACAGACAGGGCGCACAACTAATGAAAAACTGTTTTTT. Full variable domain (outside the CDR3, taken from reference TRBV9 and TRBJ1-4): DSGVTQTPKHLITATGQRVTLRCSPRSGDLSVYWYQQSLDQGLQFLIQYYNGEERAKGNILERFSAQQFPDLHSELNLSSLELGDSALYFCASSPQQTGRTTNEKLFFGSGTQLSVL.

V usage is TRBV9 and J usage is TRBJ1-2, with D possibly TRBD1 on 5 matching bases. The germline gives CDR1 SGDLS, CDR2 YYNGEE. V was trimmed by 2 bases and J by 8 bases, leaving 16 bases between them. This CDR3 has 14 residues. CDR3 residues: CASSVASWGDGYTF. DNA of the CDR3: TGTGCCAGCAGCGTGGCTTCGTGGGGGGACGGCTACACCTTC.

This clonotype was observed many times. The V call is TRBV2, the J call TRBJ1-2; maybe TRBD1 (5 bases). This CDR3 is 15 amino acids long. The germline V gene encodes CDR1 SNHLY and CDR2 FYNNEI. V was cut by 7 bases and J by 0 bases, with 15 bases left in between. The CDR3, as DNA: TGTGCCAGCAAGAGGGCGACAGTCACTAACTATGGCTACACCTTC. It specifies CASKRATVTNYGYTF.

This clonotype was seen a few times. The chain recombines TRBV9 with TRBJ2-7, with 9 bases lining up with TRBD1. Germline assignment: CDR1 SGDLS and CDR2 YYNGEE. CDR3 length equals 15 residues. With 6 bases clipped from V and 7 bases from J, the junction kept 14 bases outside the gene matches. The CDR3 DNA is TGTGCCAGCATCCCGCACCGGGACAGGGTGGGTGAGCAGTACTTC. Translated, it gives CASIPHRDRVGEQYF.